A single sample gave rise to the 27 T cell receptor beta chains below, sequenced in a study of beta chain features in type 1 diabetes. Study outcomes and limitations: Moderate but significant shortening of TCRB CDR3s was recorded in all four CD4+ subsets from Type 1 diabetes patients.

The whole isolated RNA underwent reverse transcription, so sequencing captured expressed TCRB transcripts. The method was immunoSEQ multiplex PCR; TCRdb's version includes in-frame clones alone and lacks a portion of them. The sample yields over 200,000 clones, roughly a tenth seen once. These receptors have no identified antigens. The sequencing input was naive CD4+ T cells from blood. The receptors come from a man aged 25 to 40 with type 1 diabetes.

This clone has only a few counts. The chain links TRBV18 to TRBJ1-1; 7 bases agree with TRBD1. Germline loops: CDR1 KGHSH, CDR2 LQKENI. The V segment lost 3 bases and the J segment 0 bases; nucleotides outside the gene matches: 7. This CDR3 is 16 amino acids long. CDR3 bases: TGTGCCAGCTCACCGAGGACAGGCCCGATGAACACTGAAGCTTTCTTT. It is translated as CASSPRTGPMNTEAFF.

In its sample, this clone was seen once. This sequence joins TRBV7-9 and TRBJ1-4; 11 bases are shared with TRBD1. V shed 3 bases, J shed 5 bases, and the junction held 8 bases outside the gene matches. The CDR3 is made up of 17 amino acids. Germline-derived CDR1 and CDR2 are SEHNR and FQNEAQ (reference sequence). The CDR3 here is CASSLRGGTGGNEKLFF. CDR3 coding DNA: TGTGCCAGCAGCTTGCGTGGAGGGACAGGGGGGAATGAAAAACTGTTTTTT.

The chain links TRBV30 to TRBJ1-2, with TRBD1 as a possible D gene (5 bases). This CDR3 has 16 amino acids. Germline V gives CDR1 GTSNPN, CDR2 SVGIG (reference sequence). Deletions cut 1 base from V and 5 bases from J, with 20 bases between. The CDR3 loop is CAWSARSGPRVYGYTF. For the CDR3, the DNA is TGTGCCTGGAGTGCTAGAAGTGGGCCCAGGGTGTATGGCTACACCTTC.

The genes are TRBV4-2 and TRBJ1-2; D is undetermined. CDR3 length equals 15 residues. The V gene lost 3 bases and the J gene lost 3 bases, with 14 bases spanning the gap. Germline loops: CDR1 LGHNA, CDR2 YNFKEQ. CDR3 sequence: CASSQREGSDYGYTF. CDR3 coding DNA: TGTGCCAGCAGCCAGCGAGAGGGATCGGACTATGGCTACACCTTC.

The J gene is TRBJ1-6, the V gene TRBV7-9; 7 bases agree with TRBD1. After removal of 5 bases from V and 1 base from J, the junction contained 2 bases not matched to a gene. CDR3 size: 15 residues. CDR1 SEHNR and CDR2 FQNEAQ come from the germline V gene (reference sequence). CDR3 in DNA: TGTGCCAGCAGCCAGGGGGAGTCCTATAATTCACCCCTCCACTTT. It encodes CASSQGESYNSPLHF.

In this sample, this clone turned up a few times. This chain uses TRBV5-4 with TRBJ1-1; 8 nucleotides line up with TRBD1. This CDR3 is 14 amino acids long. Germline CDR1 and CDR2: SGHNT and YYREEE (reference sequence). V dropped 2 bases and J dropped 3; count of bases not matched to a gene: 3. The CDR3 coding sequence is TGTGCCAGCAGCTTACAGGGGGGGGACACTGAAGCTTTCTTT. Translated: CASSLQGGDTEAFF.

This clone was detected only a few times. V gene TRBV9 combines with J gene TRBJ2-2, with D hard to call. This CDR3 comprises 15 residues. In germline, CDR1 is SGDLS, CDR2 YYNGEE. Trimming removed 3 bases at V and 1 base at J, with 10 bases between. The CDR3 here is CASSDTLENTGELFF. The CDR3 DNA reads as TGTGCCAGCAGCGACACTCTAGAGAACACCGGGGAGCTGTTTTTT.

The rearrangement uses TRBV18 and TRBJ1-2, with D perhaps TRBD1 (5 bases). Per germline, CDR1 KGHSH and CDR2 LQKENI. This CDR3 comprises 14 residues. V was pared by 4 bases and J by 8 bases, with 17 bases between. The CDR3 bases are TGTGCCAGCTCACTAGGGACGGGAGGATCGGGCTACACCTTC. It yields the protein CASSLGTGGSGYTF.

This clone was recorded a few times. This rearrangement joins TRBV5-1 to TRBJ2-1, with D perhaps matching TRBD2 (6 bases). Germline lookup yields CDR1 SGHRS and CDR2 YFSETQ. The V gene lost 4 bases and the J gene lost 3 bases, with 14 bases spanning the gap. CDR3 length: 15 residues. CDR3 sequence reads: CASSATGVSYNEQFF. For the CDR3, the DNA is TGCGCCAGCAGCGCAACGGGGGTGAGCTACAATGAGCAGTTCTTC. Variable domain in full (rest from reference TRBV5-1 and TRBJ2-1): KAGVTQTPRYLIKTRGQQVTLSCSPISGHRSVSWYQQTPGQGLQFLFEYFSETQRNKGNFPGRFSGRQFSNSRSEMNVSTLELGDSALYLCASSATGVSYNEQFFGPGTRLTVL.

There are a few counts of this clone. The genes are TRBV2 and TRBJ1-5, with D maybe TRBD1 (5 bases). The CDR3 has 15 amino acids. V lost 7 bases and J lost 4, with 17 bases in between. CDR1 SNHLY and CDR2 FYNNEI come from the germline V gene. The CDR3, as DNA: TGTGCCAGCAACCGGGACCGCGGGGATAATCAGCCCCAGCATTTT. It is translated as CASNRDRGDNQPQHF.

V is TRBV7-2 and J is TRBJ2-7, with 7 nucleotides matching TRBD1. CDR1 and CDR2 (germline): SGHTA, FQGNSA. V gave up 2 bases and J gave up 2 bases; unmatched junction bases: 3. The length of the CDR3 is 14 residues. The CDR3 loop reads CASSLRQGAYEQYF. In nucleotides, the CDR3 is TGTGCCAGCAGCTTACGACAGGGAGCCTACGAGCAGTACTTC.

J is TRBJ1-2 and V is TRBV9; a possible D gene is TRBD1 (5 bases). This CDR3 is 14 amino acids long. Trimming pared 5 bases from V and 6 bases from J, leaving 17 bases between. CDR1 and CDR2 from the germline V gene are SGDLS and YYNGEE. The CDR3 sequence is CASRRTIGVNGYTF. As DNA, the CDR3 is TGTGCCAGCAGGCGGACCATAGGGGTCAATGGCTACACCTTC.

This clone was counted between two and nine times. The chain links TRBV7-9 to TRBJ2-3; no reliable D call. CDR1 and CDR2 (germline): SEHNR, FQNEAQ (reference sequence). This CDR3 has 13 amino acids. Trimming shortened V by 2 bases and J by 2 bases, and 5 bases separated the two germline ends. CDR3 nucleotide sequence: TGTGCCAGCAGCTTACCGTCCACAGATACGCAGTATTTT. This codes for CASSLPSTDTQYF.

This clone came up a few times. The chain is built from TRBV11-3 and TRBJ1-1, with 8 bases identical to TRBD1. The V gene end was trimmed by 5 bases and the J gene end by 8 bases; junction bases not matched to a gene: 13. The CDR3 spans 15 residues. The germline V gene has CDR1 SGHNT and CDR2 YENEEA. The CDR3 DNA reads TGTGCCAGCAGCCCAGGACAGGGCCGGGAAAAAGAAGCTTTCTTT. Its protein product is CASSPGQGREKEAFF.

V gene TRBV5-8 combines with J gene TRBJ1-2, with D tentatively TRBD1 (6 bases). The V end was cut by 3 bases, the J end by 8 bases, with 11 bases between. The germline gives CDR1 SGHTS, CDR2 YDEGEE. CDR3 length: 12 amino acids. The CDR3 sequence is CASSSAGVGYTF. The CDR3 coding sequence is TGTGCCAGCAGCTCCGCAGGGGTCGGCTACACCTTC.

This clone was counted a few times. The chain couples TRBV5-1 to TRBJ2-3, with 9 bases matching TRBD2. Germline CDR1 is SGHRS and CDR2 is YFSETQ. The CDR3 runs to 15 residues. V lost 1 base, J lost 14 bases, and 14 bases stayed unmatched. This CDR3 reads CASSLNSGGPRRWYF. As DNA, the CDR3 is TGCGCCAGCAGCTTGAACAGCGGGGGGCCACGACGATGGTATTTT. Full variable domain (missing parts from reference TRBV5-1 and TRBJ2-3): KAGVTQTPRYLIKTRGQQVTLSCSPISGHRSVSWYQQTPGQGLQFLFEYFSETQRNKGNFPGRFSGRQFSNSRSEMNVSTLELGDSALYLCASSLNSGGPRRWYFGPGTRLTVL.

This clone has only a few counts. Other DNA sequences within the sample encode an identical CDR3. The chain recombines TRBV29-1 with TRBJ1-1, with 7 positions matching TRBD1. V dropped 4 bases and J dropped 1; count of bases not matched to a gene: 0. This CDR3 comprises 12 residues. Germline CDR1 is SQVTM and CDR2 is ANQGSEA. For the CDR3, the DNA is TGCAGCGTTGGACAGGGGAACACTGAAGCTTTCTTT. Its protein product is CSVGQGNTEAFF.

This clone came up a few times. V is TRBV15 and J is TRBJ1-1, with TRBD1 matching over 7 bases. Trimming removed 3 bases from V and 1 base from J; junction bases left unmatched: 2. The CDR3 has 14 amino acids. CDR1 is LNHNV and CDR2 is YYDKDF in the germline V gene (reference sequence). The CDR3 DNA sequence: TGTGCCACCAGCAGCGCAGGGGGGAACACTGAAGCTTTCTTT. This sequence encodes CATSSAGGNTEAFF. The whole variable domain, filled in from reference TRBV15 and TRBJ1-1, reads DAMVIQNPRYQVTQFGKPVTLSCSQTLNHNVMYWYQQKSSQAPKLLFHYYDKDFNNEADTPDNFQSRRPNTSFCFLDIRSPGLGDTAMYLCATSSAGGNTEAFFGQGTRLTVV.

This clone was recorded a few times. The chain has TRBV2 and TRBJ2-5, with no clear D. The V end was cut by 0 bases, the J end by 10 bases, with 12 bases between. This CDR3 region has 13 residues. Germline-derived CDR1 and CDR2 are SNHLY and FYNNEI. For the CDR3, the DNA is TGTGCCAGCAGTGAAGCGCTCGGTATGATCCAGTACTTC. It specifies CASSEALGMIQYF. Based on the CDR3 plus reference TRBV2 and TRBJ2-5, the full variable domain is EPEVTQTPSHQVTQMGQEVILRCVPISNHLYFYWYRQILGQKVEFLVSFYNNEISEKSEIFDDQFSVERPDGSNFTLKIRSTKLEDSAMYFCASSEALGMIQYFGPGTRLLVL.

This rearrangement joins TRBV5-1 to TRBJ2-3; D is undetermined. The ends were cut back, 0 bases at V and 6 bases at J, with 8 bases in the middle. The CDR3 extends over 13 amino acids. Germline lookup yields CDR1 SGHRS and CDR2 YFSETQ. The CDR3 loop is CASSLVFRDTQYF. In DNA, the CDR3 is TGCGCCAGCAGCTTGGTTTTTCGGGATACGCAGTATTTT.

This clone has a handful of counts. The chain employs TRBV19 and TRBJ2-7; D unresolved. The ends were cut back, 1 base at V and 1 base at J, with 8 bases in the middle. The CDR3 length is 14 residues. Germline V lookup: CDR1 LNHDA, CDR2 SQIVND (reference sequence). The CDR3 loop is CASSIAGRSYEQYF. The DNA of the CDR3 is TGTGCCAGTAGTATAGCTGGCAGATCCTACGAGCAGTACTTC.

This clone was counted a few times. The chain couples TRBV7-2 to TRBJ2-1; unclear D gene. The V gene lost 1 base and the J gene lost 7 bases, with 14 bases spanning the gap. Germline assignment: CDR1 SGHTA and CDR2 FQGNSA. The CDR3 has 15 amino acids. In DNA form, the CDR3 reads TGTGCCAGCAGCTTAGGGTACCTGGTCGGGAATGAGCAGTTCTTC. This encodes CASSLGYLVGNEQFF.

This clone has just a few counts. The chain links TRBV9 to TRBJ1-4, with TRBD1 matching 7 bases. The CDR3 length is 15 residues. Losses at the gene ends were 2 bases for V and 8 bases for J; bases not matched to a gene: 9. Germline V gene data show CDR1 as SGDLS and CDR2 as YYNGEE. In DNA, the CDR3 is TGTGCCAGCAGCGTTGTTCCGGGACAGCTCGAAAAACTGTTTTTT. It codes for CASSVVPGQLEKLFF.

The gene calls are TRBV5-1 and TRBJ2-5, with 10 positions matching TRBD1. The CDR3 spans 15 residues. V was pared by 4 bases and J by 3 bases, with 6 bases of the junction left unmatched. Germline CDR1 SGHRS, CDR2 YFSETQ. CDR3 residues: CASSVTGTGEETQYF. The CDR3 DNA sequence: TGCGCCAGCAGCGTAACCGGGACAGGGGAAGAGACCCAGTACTTC.

The chain carries TRBV5-8 and TRBJ2-5; the match to TRBD2 covers 9 bases. Losses at the gene ends were 7 bases for V and 3 bases for J; bases not matched to a gene: 7. The CDR3 runs to 14 residues. CDR1 SGHTS and CDR2 YDEGEE come from the germline V gene. CDR3 in DNA: TGTGCCAGCGGAAAGCGGGGGGTTAAAGAGACCCAGTACTTC. It codes for CASGKRGVKETQYF. The variable domain in full, with the rest retrieved from reference TRBV5-8 and TRBJ2-5, is EAGVTQSPTHLIKTRGQQATLRCSPISGHTSVYWYQQALGLGLQFLLWYDEGEERNRGNFPPRFSGRQFPNYSSELNVNALELEDSALYLCASGKRGVKETQYFGPGTRLLVL.

This clone was counted only a few times. This CDR3 reads CATTTGGYEQYF. The CDR3 DNA reads TGTGCCACCACGACAGGGGGCTACGAGCAGTACTTC. The gene calls are TRBV28 and TRBJ2-7, with 9 bases that match TRBD1. This CDR3 contains 12 residues. Germline V gives CDR1 MDHEN, CDR2 SYDVKM. V trimming: 10 bases; J trimming: 3 bases; junction bases outside the gene matches: 4. Variable domain in full (rest from reference TRBV28 and TRBJ2-7): DVKVTQSSRYLVKRTGEKVFLECVQDMDHENMFWYRQDPGLGLRLIYFSYDVKMKEKGDIPEGYSVSREKKERFSLILESASTNQTSMYLCATTTGGYEQYFGPGTRLTVT.

This clone has a handful of counts. The CDR3 sequence is CASSVTSAQETQYF. DNA of the CDR3: TGTGCCAGCAGCGTTACTAGCGCGCAAGAGACCCAGTACTTC. V and J are TRBV9 and TRBJ2-5; 7 bases are a match to TRBD2. This CDR3 contains 14 residues. The germline V gene encodes CDR1 SGDLS and CDR2 YYNGEE. With V trimmed by 2 bases and J by 2 bases, 3 bases remained unmatched.